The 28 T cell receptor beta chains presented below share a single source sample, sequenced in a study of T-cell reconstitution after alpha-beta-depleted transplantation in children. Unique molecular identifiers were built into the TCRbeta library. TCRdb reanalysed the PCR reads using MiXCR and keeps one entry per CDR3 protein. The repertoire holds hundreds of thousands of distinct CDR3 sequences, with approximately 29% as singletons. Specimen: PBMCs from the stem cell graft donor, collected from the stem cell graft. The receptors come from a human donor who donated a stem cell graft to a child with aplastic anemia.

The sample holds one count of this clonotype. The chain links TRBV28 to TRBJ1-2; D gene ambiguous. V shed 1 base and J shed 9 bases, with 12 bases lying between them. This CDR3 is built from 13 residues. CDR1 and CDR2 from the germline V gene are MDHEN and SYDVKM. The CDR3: CASSLLSDWRYTF. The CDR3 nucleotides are TGTGCCAGCAGTTTATTGAGTGACTGGCGCTACACCTTC.

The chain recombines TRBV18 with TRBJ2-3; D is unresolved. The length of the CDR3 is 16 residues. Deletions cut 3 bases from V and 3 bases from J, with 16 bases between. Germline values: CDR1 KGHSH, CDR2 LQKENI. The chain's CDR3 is CASSPSNRPSTDTQYF. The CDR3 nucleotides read TGTGCCAGCTCACCGAGCAACCGCCCATCAACAGATACGCAGTATTTT.

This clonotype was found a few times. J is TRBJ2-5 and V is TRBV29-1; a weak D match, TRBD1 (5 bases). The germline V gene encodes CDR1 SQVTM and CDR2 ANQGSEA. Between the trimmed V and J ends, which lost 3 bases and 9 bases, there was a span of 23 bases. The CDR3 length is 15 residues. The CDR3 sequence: CSVETALRANGAQYF. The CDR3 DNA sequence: TGCAGCGTTGAGACAGCTCTTCGGGCCAACGGAGCCCAGTACTTC. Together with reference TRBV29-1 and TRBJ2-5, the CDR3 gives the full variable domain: SAVISQKPSRDICQRGTSLTIQCQVDSQVTMMFWYRQQPGQSLTLIATANQGSEATYESGFVIDKFPISRPNLTFSTLTVSNMSPEDSSIYLCSVETALRANGAQYFGPGTRLLVL.

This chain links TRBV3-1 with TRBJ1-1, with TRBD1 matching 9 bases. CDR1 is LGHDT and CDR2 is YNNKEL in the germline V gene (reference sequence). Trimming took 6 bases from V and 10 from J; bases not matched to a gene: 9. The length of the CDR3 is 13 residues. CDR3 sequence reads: CASRDRGLSGAFF. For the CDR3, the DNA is TGTGCCAGCAGGGACAGGGGCCTGAGCGGAGCTTTCTTT.

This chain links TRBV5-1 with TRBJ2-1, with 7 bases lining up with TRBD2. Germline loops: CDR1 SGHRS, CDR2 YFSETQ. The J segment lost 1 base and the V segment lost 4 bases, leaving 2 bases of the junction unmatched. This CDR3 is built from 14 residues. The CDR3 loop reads CASSAGASYNEQFF. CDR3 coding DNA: TGCGCCAGCAGCGCGGGAGCTTCCTACAATGAGCAGTTCTTC.

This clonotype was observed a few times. CDR3 in DNA: TGTGCCAGCAGCCGAACTAGCGGGAGCTCCTACGAGCAGTACTTC. It codes for CASSRTSGSSYEQYF. V gene TRBV13 combines with J gene TRBJ2-7; 11 nucleotides align to TRBD2. The V and J ends lost 5 bases and 0 bases, in that order; junction bases with no gene match: 3. The CDR3 contains 15 residues. Germline CDR1 reads PRHDT; CDR2 reads FYEKMQ (reference sequence).

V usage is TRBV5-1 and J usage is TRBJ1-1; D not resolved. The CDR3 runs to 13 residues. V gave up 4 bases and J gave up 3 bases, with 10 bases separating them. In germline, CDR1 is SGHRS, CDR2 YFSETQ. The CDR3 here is CASSEHPHTEAFF. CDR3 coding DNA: TGCGCCAGCAGCGAACACCCGCACACTGAAGCTTTCTTT.

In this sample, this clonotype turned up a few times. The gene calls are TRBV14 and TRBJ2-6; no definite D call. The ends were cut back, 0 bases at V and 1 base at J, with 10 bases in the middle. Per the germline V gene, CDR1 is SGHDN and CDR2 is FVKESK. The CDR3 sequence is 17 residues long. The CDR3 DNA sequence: TGTGCCAGCAGCCAAGAATCAGCGAAATCTGGGGCCAACGTCCTGACTTTC. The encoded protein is CASSQESAKSGANVLTF.

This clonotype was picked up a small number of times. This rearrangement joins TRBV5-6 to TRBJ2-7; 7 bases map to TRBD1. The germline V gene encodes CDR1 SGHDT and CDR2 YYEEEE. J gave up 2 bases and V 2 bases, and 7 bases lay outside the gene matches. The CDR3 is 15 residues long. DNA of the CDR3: TGTGCCAGCAGCTTACTCCGACAGGGTACCTACGAGCAGTACTTC. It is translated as CASSLLRQGTYEQYF.

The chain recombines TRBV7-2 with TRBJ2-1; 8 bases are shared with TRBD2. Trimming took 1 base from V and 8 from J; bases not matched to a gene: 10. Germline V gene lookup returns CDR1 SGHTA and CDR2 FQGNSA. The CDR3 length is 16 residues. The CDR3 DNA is TGTGCCAGCAGCTTAGAGGTAGCGGGACCACACCATGAGCAGTTCTTC. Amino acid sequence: CASSLEVAGPHHEQFF.

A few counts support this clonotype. The CDR3 DNA reads TGTGCCAGCATAGGTTCCTACGAGCAGTACTTC. Protein product: CASIGSYEQYF. The gene calls are TRBV28 and TRBJ2-7, with D hard to call. Germline V lookup: CDR1 MDHEN, CDR2 SYDVKM. V was pared by 7 bases and J by 1 base, with 5 bases between. The CDR3 covers 11 residues.

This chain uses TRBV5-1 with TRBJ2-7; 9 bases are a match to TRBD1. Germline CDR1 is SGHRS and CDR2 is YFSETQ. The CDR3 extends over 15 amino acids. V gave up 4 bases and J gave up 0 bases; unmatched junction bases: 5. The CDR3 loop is CASSIGTGRSYEQYF. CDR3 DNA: TGCGCCAGCAGCATCGGGACAGGGCGCTCCTACGAGCAGTACTTC. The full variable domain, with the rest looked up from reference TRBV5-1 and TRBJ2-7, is KAGVTQTPRYLIKTRGQQVTLSCSPISGHRSVSWYQQTPGQGLQFLFEYFSETQRNKGNFPGRFSGRQFSNSRSEMNVSTLELGDSALYLCASSIGTGRSYEQYFGPGTRLTVT.

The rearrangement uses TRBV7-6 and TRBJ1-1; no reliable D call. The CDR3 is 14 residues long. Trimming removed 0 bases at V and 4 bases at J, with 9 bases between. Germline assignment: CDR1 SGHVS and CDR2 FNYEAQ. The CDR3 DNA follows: TGTGCCAGCAGCTTAGCTGCGGAGGGCACTGAAGCTTTCTTT. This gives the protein CASSLAAEGTEAFF. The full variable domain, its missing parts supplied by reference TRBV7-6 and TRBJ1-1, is GAGVSQSPRYKVTKRGQDVALRCDPISGHVSLYWYRQALGQGPEFLTYFNYEAQQDKSGLPNDRFSAERPEGSISTLTIQRTEQRDSAMYRCASSLAAEGTEAFFGQGTRLTVV.

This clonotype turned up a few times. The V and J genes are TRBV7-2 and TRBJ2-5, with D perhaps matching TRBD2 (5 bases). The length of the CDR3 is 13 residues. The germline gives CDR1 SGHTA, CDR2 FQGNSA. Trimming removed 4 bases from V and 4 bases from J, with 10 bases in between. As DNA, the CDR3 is TGTGCCAGCAGCTACCTACGGGGAGAGACCCAGTACTTC. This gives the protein CASSYLRGETQYF.

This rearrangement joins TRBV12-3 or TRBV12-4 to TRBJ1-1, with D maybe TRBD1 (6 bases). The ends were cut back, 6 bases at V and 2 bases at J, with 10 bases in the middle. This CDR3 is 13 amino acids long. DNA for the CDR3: TGTGCCAGCAGCCCGGACAGTAACACTGAAGCTTTCTTT. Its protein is CASSPDSNTEAFF.

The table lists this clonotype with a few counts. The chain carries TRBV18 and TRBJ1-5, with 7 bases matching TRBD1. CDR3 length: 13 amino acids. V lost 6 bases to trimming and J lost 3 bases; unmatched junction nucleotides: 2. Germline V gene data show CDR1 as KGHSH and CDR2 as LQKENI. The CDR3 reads CASSGTANQPQHF. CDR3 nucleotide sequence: TGTGCCAGCTCCGGGACAGCCAATCAGCCCCAGCATTTT.

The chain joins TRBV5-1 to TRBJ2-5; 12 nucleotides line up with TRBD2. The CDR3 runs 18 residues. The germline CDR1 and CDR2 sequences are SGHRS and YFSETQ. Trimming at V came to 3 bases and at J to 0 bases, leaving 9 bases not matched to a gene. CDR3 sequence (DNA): TGCGCCAGCAGCTCTTACTACGGACTAGCGGGATACCAAGAGACCCAGTACTTC. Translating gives CASSSYYGLAGYQETQYF.

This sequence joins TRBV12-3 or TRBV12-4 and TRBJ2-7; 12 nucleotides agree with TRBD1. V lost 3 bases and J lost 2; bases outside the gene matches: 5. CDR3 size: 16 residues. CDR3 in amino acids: CASSFSGQGAPYEQYV. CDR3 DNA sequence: TGTGCCAGCAGTTTTTCGGGACAGGGGGCCCCCTACGAGCAGTACGTC.

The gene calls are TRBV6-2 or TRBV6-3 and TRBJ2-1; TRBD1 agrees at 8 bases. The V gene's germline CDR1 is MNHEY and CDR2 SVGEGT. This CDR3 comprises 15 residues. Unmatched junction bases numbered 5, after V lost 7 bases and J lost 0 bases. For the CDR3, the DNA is TGTGCCAGCACCGGACAGGGTCGCTCCTACAATGAGCAGTTCTTC. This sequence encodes CASTGQGRSYNEQFF.

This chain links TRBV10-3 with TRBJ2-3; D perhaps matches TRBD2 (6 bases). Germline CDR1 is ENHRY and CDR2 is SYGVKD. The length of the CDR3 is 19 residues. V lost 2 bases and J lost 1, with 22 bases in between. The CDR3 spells CAISERLADLEEGTDTQYF. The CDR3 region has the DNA TGTGCCATCAGTGAGAGATTAGCGGACCTGGAAGAGGGCACAGATACGCAGTATTTT.

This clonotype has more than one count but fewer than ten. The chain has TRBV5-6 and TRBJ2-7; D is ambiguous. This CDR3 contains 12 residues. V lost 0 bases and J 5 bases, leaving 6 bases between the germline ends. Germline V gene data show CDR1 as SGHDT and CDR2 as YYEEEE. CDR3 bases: TGTGCCAGCAGCTTGGTAAGGAACGAGCAGTACTTC. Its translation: CASSLVRNEQYF.

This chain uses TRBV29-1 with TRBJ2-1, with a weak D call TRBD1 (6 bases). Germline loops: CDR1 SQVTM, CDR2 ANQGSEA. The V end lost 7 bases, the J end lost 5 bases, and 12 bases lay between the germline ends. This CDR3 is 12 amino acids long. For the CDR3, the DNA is TGCAGCGGCAGACAGGTAAACAATGAGCAGTTCTTC. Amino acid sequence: CSGRQVNNEQFF.

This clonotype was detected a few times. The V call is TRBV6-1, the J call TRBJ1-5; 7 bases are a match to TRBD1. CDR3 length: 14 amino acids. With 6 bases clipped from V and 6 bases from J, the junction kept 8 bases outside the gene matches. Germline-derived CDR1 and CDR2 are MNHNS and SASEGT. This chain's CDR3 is CASRTGSSFQPQHF. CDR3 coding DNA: TGTGCCAGCAGGACAGGGTCGTCGTTTCAGCCCCAGCATTTT.

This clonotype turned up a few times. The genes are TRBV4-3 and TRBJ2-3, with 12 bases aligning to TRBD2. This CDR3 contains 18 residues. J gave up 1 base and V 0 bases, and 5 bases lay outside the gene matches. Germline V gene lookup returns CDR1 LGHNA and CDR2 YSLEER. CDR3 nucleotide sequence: TGCGCCAGCAGCCAAGACGCTACTAGCGGGGGGCGCACAGATACGCAGTATTTT. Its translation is CASSQDATSGGRTDTQYF.

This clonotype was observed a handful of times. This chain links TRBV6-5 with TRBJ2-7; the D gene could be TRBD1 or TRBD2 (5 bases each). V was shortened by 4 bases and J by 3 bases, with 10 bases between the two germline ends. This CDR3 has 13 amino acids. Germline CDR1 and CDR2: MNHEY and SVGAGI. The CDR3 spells CASSSGTRYEQYF. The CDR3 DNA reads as TGTGCCAGCAGTTCCGGGACCCGCTACGAGCAGTACTTC.

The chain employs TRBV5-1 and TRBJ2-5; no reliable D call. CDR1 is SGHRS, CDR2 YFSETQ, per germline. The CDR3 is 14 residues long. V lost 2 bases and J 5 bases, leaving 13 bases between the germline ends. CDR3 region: CASSFRSQGETQYF. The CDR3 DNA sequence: TGCGCCAGCAGCTTTCGCAGTCAAGGGGAGACCCAGTACTTC.

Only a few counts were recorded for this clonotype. CDR3 residues: CASSLRGPGSEAFF. DNA for the CDR3: TGTGCCAGCAGTTTACGGGGCCCAGGGTCTGAAGCTTTCTTT. The chain links TRBV12-3 or TRBV12-4 to TRBJ1-1, with a tentative D call TRBD1 (5 bases). The CDR3 is 14 residues long. Trimming took 2 bases from V and 6 from J, leaving 13 bases between them.

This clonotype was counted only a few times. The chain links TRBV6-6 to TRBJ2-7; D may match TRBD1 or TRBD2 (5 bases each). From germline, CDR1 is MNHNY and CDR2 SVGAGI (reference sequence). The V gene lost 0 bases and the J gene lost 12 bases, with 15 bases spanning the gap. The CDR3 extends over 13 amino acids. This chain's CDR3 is CASSYSDPVGGYF. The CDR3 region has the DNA TGTGCCAGCAGTTACTCCGACCCAGTTGGGGGGTACTTC.